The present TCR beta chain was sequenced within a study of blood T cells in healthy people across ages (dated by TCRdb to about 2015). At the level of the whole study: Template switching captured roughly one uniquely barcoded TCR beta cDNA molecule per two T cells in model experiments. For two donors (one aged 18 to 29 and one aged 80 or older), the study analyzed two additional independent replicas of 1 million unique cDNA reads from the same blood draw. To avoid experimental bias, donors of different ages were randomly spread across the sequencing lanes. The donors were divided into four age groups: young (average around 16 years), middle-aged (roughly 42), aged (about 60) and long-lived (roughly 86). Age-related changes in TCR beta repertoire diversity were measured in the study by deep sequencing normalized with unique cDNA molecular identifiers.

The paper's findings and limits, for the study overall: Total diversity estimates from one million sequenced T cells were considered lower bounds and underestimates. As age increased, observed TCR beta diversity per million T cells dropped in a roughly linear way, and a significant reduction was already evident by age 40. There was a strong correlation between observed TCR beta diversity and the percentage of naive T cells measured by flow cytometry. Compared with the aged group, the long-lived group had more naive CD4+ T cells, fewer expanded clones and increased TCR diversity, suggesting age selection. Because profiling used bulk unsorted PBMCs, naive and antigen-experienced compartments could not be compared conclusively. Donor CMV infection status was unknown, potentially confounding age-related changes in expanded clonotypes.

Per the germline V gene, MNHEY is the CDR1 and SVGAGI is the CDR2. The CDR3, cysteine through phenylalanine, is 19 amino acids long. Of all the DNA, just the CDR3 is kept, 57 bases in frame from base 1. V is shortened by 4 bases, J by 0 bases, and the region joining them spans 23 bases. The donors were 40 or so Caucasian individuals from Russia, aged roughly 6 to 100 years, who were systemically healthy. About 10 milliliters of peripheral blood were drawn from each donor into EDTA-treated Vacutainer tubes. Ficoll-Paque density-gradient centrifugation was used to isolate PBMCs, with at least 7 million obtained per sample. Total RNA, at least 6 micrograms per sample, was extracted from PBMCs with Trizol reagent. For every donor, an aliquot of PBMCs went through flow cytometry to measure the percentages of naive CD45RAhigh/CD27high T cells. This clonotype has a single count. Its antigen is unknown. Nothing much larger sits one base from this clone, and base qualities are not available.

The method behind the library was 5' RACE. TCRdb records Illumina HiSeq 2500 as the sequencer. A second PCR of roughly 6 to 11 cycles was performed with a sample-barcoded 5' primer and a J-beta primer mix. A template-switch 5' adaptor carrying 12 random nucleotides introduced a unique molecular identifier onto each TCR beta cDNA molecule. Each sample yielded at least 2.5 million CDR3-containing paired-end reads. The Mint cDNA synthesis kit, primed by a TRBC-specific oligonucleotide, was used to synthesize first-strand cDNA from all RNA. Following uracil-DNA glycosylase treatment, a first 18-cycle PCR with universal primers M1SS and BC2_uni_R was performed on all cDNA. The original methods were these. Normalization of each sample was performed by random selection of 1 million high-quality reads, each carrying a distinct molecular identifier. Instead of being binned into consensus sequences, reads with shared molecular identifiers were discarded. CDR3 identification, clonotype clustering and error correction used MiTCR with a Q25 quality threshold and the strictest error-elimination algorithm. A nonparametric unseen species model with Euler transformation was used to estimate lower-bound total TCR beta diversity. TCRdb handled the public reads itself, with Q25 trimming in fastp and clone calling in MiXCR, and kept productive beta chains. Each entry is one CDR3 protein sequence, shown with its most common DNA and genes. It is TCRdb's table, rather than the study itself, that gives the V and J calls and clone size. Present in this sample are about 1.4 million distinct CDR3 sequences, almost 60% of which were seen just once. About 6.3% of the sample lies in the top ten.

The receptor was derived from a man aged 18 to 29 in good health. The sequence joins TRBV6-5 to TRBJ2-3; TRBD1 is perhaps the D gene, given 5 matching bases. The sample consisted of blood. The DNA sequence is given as TGTGCCAGCAGTTCCTGGGGCCTTTATCGACCCACCAGCACAGATACGCAGTATTTT. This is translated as CASSSWGLYRPTSTDTQYF.